The 27 T cell receptor beta chains given below trace back to one sample, sequenced in a study of spatial heterogeneity in lung cancer. Study-level findings and limits: Higher tumor mutation counts went along with higher counts of expanded intratumoral alpha and beta TCRs.

The time point denotes: sample taken at primary tumor resection. The antigens these receptors bind are not known. In TCRdb, the 5' RACE reads were re-called with MiXCR into one record per CDR3 protein. The data hold about 100,000 distinct CDR3 sequences, with 3.5% to 5% observed a single time. Specimen: lung tumor tissue, collected at surgery. The receptors here all came from a male donor with early-stage non-small cell lung cancer.

This clonotype showed up many times. V usage is TRBV9 and J usage is TRBJ1-5; D possibly corresponds to TRBD1 (5 bases). Per germline, CDR1 SGDLS and CDR2 YYNGEE. The CDR3 contains 14 residues. V shed 3 bases and J shed 12 bases, with 19 bases lying between them. For the CDR3, the DNA is TGTGCCAGCAGCGGGGACCCAAATCTTTCCGTCCAGCATTTT. Protein sequence: CASSGDPNLSVQHF.

On this clonotype itself: A much bigger clone sits one base away, suggesting this may be a read error. This chain links TRBV6-5 with TRBJ1-1; D is unresolved. CDR1 MNHEY and CDR2 SVGAGI come from the germline V gene. The CDR3 totals 14 residues. The CDR3 spells CASCYEARNTEAFF. The CDR3 bases are TGTGCCAGCTGTTACGAGGCCAGGAACACTGAAGCTTTCTTT.

This clonotype has a count of ten or more. A read error may account for a junction end that differs from germline. The V and J genes are TRBV20-1 and TRBJ2-2; tentative D call: TRBD2 (7 bases). This CDR3 has 14 residues. Germline V CDR1 and CDR2: DFQATT, SNEGSKA (reference sequence). The CDR3 protein is CSARDGGGPGELFF. The CDR3, as DNA: TGCAGTGCCAGAGATGGGGGGGGCCCCGGGGAGCTGTTTTTT.

This clonotype has ten or more counts. This chain joins TRBV5-1 and TRBJ2-7; D is undetermined. Trimming took 0 bases from V and 0 from J, leaving 10 bases between them. Looked up from germline, CDR1 is SGHRS and CDR2 is YFSETQ. This CDR3 is 15 amino acids long. The CDR3 loop reads CASSLDPSGSYEQYF. In DNA form, the CDR3 reads TGCGCCAGCAGCTTGGACCCCTCCGGCTCCTACGAGCAGTACTTC.

This clonotype has a count of ten or more. The chain combines TRBV4-1 with TRBJ2-5; D may match TRBD1 or TRBD2 (5 bases each). V was clipped by 2 bases and J by 5 bases, with 12 bases between them. Germline V gene sequence: CDR1 MGHRA, CDR2 YSYEKL. The CDR3 contains 14 residues. The CDR3: CASSQLAGDETQYF. As DNA, the CDR3 is TGCGCCAGCAGCCAACTTGCTGGGGACGAGACCCAGTACTTC.

At least ten counts were recorded for this clonotype. The gene calls are TRBV11-2 and TRBJ1-4; the D is unclear. Germline assignment: CDR1 SGHAT and CDR2 FQNNGV. The V and J ends lost 3 bases and 12 bases respectively, with 23 bases between them. This CDR3 is 16 amino acids long. CDR3 loop: CASSFNTGPLMKELFF. The CDR3 region has the DNA TGTGCCAGCAGCTTCAACACTGGACCTCTAATGAAGGAACTGTTTTTT.

With respect to this clonotype: A much larger clone lies a single base off, so this may be a read error. The chain uses TRBV29-1 and TRBJ1-1; perhaps TRBD1 as D (5 bases). Germline V CDR1 and CDR2: SQVTM, ANQGSEA. The CDR3 loop spans 12 amino acids. V was cut by 4 bases and J by 7 bases, with 13 bases left in between. CDR3 loop: CSVVRGVVEAFF. CDR3 DNA sequence: TGCAGCGTTGTAAGAGGGGTGGTTGAAGCTTTCTTT. Full variable domain (remainder filled in from reference TRBV29-1 and TRBJ1-1): SAVISQKPSRDICQRGTSLTIQCQVDSQVTMMFWYRQQPGQSLTLIATANQGSEATYESGFVIDKFPISRPNLTFSTLTVSNMSPEDSSIYLCSVVRGVVEAFFGQGTRLTVV.

This clonotype was recorded many times. The V gene is TRBV20-1, the J gene TRBJ1-2, with D unresolved. The CDR3 extends over 11 amino acids. Looked up from germline, CDR1 is DFQATT and CDR2 is SNEGSKA (reference sequence). CDR3 protein: CRLDGGYGYTF. DNA of the CDR3: TGCAGATTGGACGGAGGATATGGCTACACCTTC.

This clonotype was found a few times. V gene TRBV6-5 combines with J gene TRBJ2-7; 12 bases line up with TRBD2. Germline CDR1 is MNHEY and CDR2 is SVGAGI. The CDR3 totals 13 residues. V dropped 7 bases and J dropped 7; count of bases not matched to a gene: 5. The CDR3 coding sequence is TGTGCCAGCACGGGGCTAGCGGGAGGGGAGCAGTACTTC. Its translation is CASTGLAGGEQYF.

This clonotype was counted at least ten times. This chain uses TRBV25-1 with TRBJ2-5; D is ambiguous. The CDR3 consists of 11 residues. Germline values: CDR1 MGHDK, CDR2 SYGVNS. The V gene lost 8 bases and the J gene lost 4 bases, with 8 bases spanning the gap. CDR3 residues: CASQARETQYF. The DNA for the CDR3 is TGTGCCAGCCAAGCCAGAGAGACCCAGTACTTC.

CDR3 nucleotides: TGTGCCAGCAGTTTCGGGAGGCGGACTGAAGCTTTCTTT. This translates into CASSFGRRTEAFF. The V gene is TRBV12-3 or TRBV12-4, the J gene TRBJ1-1; D not certain. This CDR3 is built from 13 residues. V lost 3 bases and J lost 5, with 10 bases in between.

This clonotype was detected ten times or more. This chain connects TRBV7-2 to TRBJ1-4; unclear D gene. This CDR3 is built from 14 residues. V was cut by 2 bases and J by 8 bases, with 12 bases left in between. Germline loops: CDR1 SGHTA, CDR2 FQGNSA. The CDR3 sequence is CASSLSAAGEKLFF. The DNA for the CDR3 is TGTGCCAGCAGCTTATCCGCGGCCGGCGAAAAACTGTTTTTT.

This clonotype has a count of ten or more. The genes are TRBV6-5 and TRBJ2-3; TRBD2 matches at 9 bases. The CDR3 sequence is 16 residues long. CDR1 and CDR2 (germline): MNHEY, SVGAGI. After removal of 6 bases from V and 4 bases from J, the junction contained 11 bases not matched to a gene. CDR3: CASRGAREGLADTQYF. CDR3 sequence (DNA): TGTGCCAGCAGAGGAGCGCGGGAGGGCCTCGCAGATACGCAGTATTTT.

This clonotype was counted many times. This chain joins TRBV28 and TRBJ1-5; tentative D call: TRBD1 (6 bases). Trimming cost V 6 bases and J 6 bases, with 15 bases left between them. The CDR3 consists of 14 residues. From germline, CDR1 is MDHEN and CDR2 SYDVKM. CDR3 DNA sequence: TGTGCCAGCAGGAGGGTCCAGGGGAGTCAGCCCCAGCATTTT. Translated: CASRRVQGSQPQHF.

This clonotype was picked up many times. The chain recombines TRBV11-2 with TRBJ1-3; the D gene is possibly TRBD1 (5 bases). V was clipped by 3 bases and J by 4 bases, with 7 bases between them. Germline loops: CDR1 SGHAT, CDR2 FQNNGV. The CDR3 is made up of 13 amino acids. The CDR3 loop is CASSLTVGNTIYF. The CDR3 coding sequence is TGTGCCAGCAGCTTGACAGTGGGAAACACCATATATTTT. Filled out from reference TRBV11-2 and TRBJ1-3, the complete variable domain reads EAGVAQSPRYKIIEKRQSVAFWCNPISGHATLYWYQQILGQGPKLLIQFQNNGVVDDSQLPKDRFSAERLKGVDSTLKIQPAKLEDSAVYLCASSLTVGNTIYFGEGSWLTVV.

Sample share makes this clonotype medium-sized. The CDR3 here is CASSGRRQGSSYEQYF. CDR3 coding DNA: TGTGCCAGCAGTGGGCGAAGACAGGGGAGCTCCTACGAGCAGTACTTC. V usage is TRBV25-1 and J usage is TRBJ2-7, with TRBD1 matching over 8 bases. The germline V gene encodes CDR1 MGHDK and CDR2 SYGVNS. The CDR3 is 16 amino acids. The V segment lost 4 bases and the J segment 0 bases; nucleotides outside the gene matches: 8.

This clonotype was recorded many times. The chain employs TRBV9 and TRBJ2-7; TRBD2 matches 7 bases. With 4 bases clipped from V and 6 bases from J, the junction kept 13 bases outside the gene matches. This CDR3 region has 15 residues. Looked up from germline, CDR1 is SGDLS and CDR2 is YYNGEE. Here the CDR3 DNA reads TGTGCCAGCAGCCTCCGGGCTAGCGGCCCCCTCGAGCAGTACTTC. This translates into CASSLRASGPLEQYF.

Many counts were recorded for this clonotype. This chain joins TRBV18 and TRBJ2-3; unclear D gene. Trimming stripped 2 bases from V and 0 bases from J, with 9 bases between. Germline values: CDR1 KGHSH, CDR2 LQKENI. This CDR3 is 15 amino acids long. Written as DNA, the CDR3 is TGTGCCAGCTCACCAAGTCATGAGAGCACAGATACGCAGTATTTT. Translation gives CASSPSHESTDTQYF.

This clonotype has a count of ten or more. V usage is TRBV20-1 and J usage is TRBJ1-2; D is perhaps TRBD1 (5 bases). Germline CDR1 and CDR2: DFQATT and SNEGSKA (reference sequence). The CDR3 has 15 residues. Trimming stripped 5 bases from V and 7 bases from J, with 23 bases between. Written as DNA, the CDR3 is TGCAGTGCTCCAAGGACGGATGGTAATCAGGGTGGCTACACCTTC. This codes for CSAPRTDGNQGGYTF.

The sample holds many counts of this clonotype. V and J are TRBV5-1 and TRBJ2-1, with a possible D match to TRBD1 (6 bases). Germline V lookup: CDR1 SGHRS, CDR2 YFSETQ. Trimming removed 3 bases from V and 3 bases from J, with 13 bases in between. This CDR3 has 15 residues. The CDR3 DNA follows: TGCGCCAGCAGCTCTACCGGGGACAACTACAATGAGCAGTTCTTC. Amino acids: CASSSTGDNYNEQFF.

This clonotype was counted at least ten times. This rearrangement joins TRBV19 to TRBJ2-5; 8 positions agree with TRBD2. The CDR3 totals 15 residues. Per germline, CDR1 LNHDA and CDR2 SQIVND (reference sequence). The J segment lost 4 bases and the V segment lost 3 bases, leaving 7 bases of the junction unmatched. As DNA, the CDR3 is TGTGCCAGTAGTATTAGCGCGGGAGGATCAGAGACCCAGTACTTC. Translation gives CASSISAGGSETQYF. The variable domain in full, completed from reference TRBV19 and TRBJ2-5, reads DGGITQSPKYLFRKEGQNVTLSCEQNLNHDAMYWYRQDPGQGLRLIYYSQIVNDFQKGDIAEGYSVSREKKESFPLTVTSAQKNPTAFYLCASSISAGGSETQYFGPGTRLLVL.

This clonotype was observed at least ten times. The chain employs TRBV9 and TRBJ2-1; 9 bases fit TRBD2. The CDR3 spans 17 residues. Trimming removed 0 bases from V and 0 bases from J; junction bases left unmatched: 4. Per the germline V gene, CDR1 is SGDLS and CDR2 is YYNGEE. The CDR3 bases are TGTGCCAGCAGCGTAGCCCGACTAGCGGTCTCCTACAATGAGCAGTTCTTC. This gives the protein CASSVARLAVSYNEQFF. Drawing the rest from reference TRBV9 and TRBJ2-1, the complete variable domain is DSGVTQTPKHLITATGQRVTLRCSPRSGDLSVYWYQQSLDQGLQFLIQYYNGEERAKGNILERFSAQQFPDLHSELNLSSLELGDSALYFCASSVARLAVSYNEQFFGPGTRLTVL.

This clonotype came up many times. This rearrangement joins TRBV24-1 to TRBJ2-2; a weak D match, TRBD2 (6 bases). The CDR3 runs 13 residues. CDR1 is KGHDR and CDR2 is SFDVKD in the germline V gene. Trimming took off 9 bases at V and 7 bases at J, with 14 bases between the two ends. This chain's CDR3 is CATATGDGGELFF. CDR3 in DNA: TGTGCCACCGCTACGGGGGACGGCGGGGAGCTGTTTTTT.

This clonotype appeared many times. This chain links TRBV13 with TRBJ2-5, with TRBD1 matching over 8 bases. CDR3 length: 13 residues. From germline, CDR1 is PRHDT and CDR2 FYEKMQ (reference sequence). The ends lost 5 bases at V and 7 bases at J; junction bases unmatched: 6. This CDR3 reads CASSTQGAATQYF. The CDR3 DNA is TGTGCCAGCAGCACCCAGGGGGCCGCGACCCAGTACTTC.

This clonotype has a count of ten or more. The chain links TRBV11-1 to TRBJ2-1; 9 bases fit TRBD2. After removal of 1 base from V and 10 bases from J, the junction contained 8 bases not matched to a gene. CDR1 and CDR2 (germline): SGHAT, FQDESV (reference sequence). CDR3 length: 15 residues. Here the CDR3 DNA reads TGTGCCAGCAGCTTAGTAGCGGGAGTTGTTCGGGAGCAGTTCTTC. It translates to CASSLVAGVVREQFF.

This clonotype was counted many times. The chain combines TRBV21-1 with TRBJ1-5; the table's D call of TRBD1 was not tested on the DNA. TRBV21-1 is designated a pseudogene. The CDR3 totals 16 residues. The CDR3 here is CASSKVTGQGHQPQHF. As DNA, the CDR3 is TGTGCCAGCAGCAAAGTGACCGGACAGGGGCATCAGCCCCAGCATTTT.

Ten or more counts support this clonotype. The V and J genes are TRBV6-1 and TRBJ2-1; no firm D call. The germline CDR1 and CDR2 sequences are MNHNS and SASEGT. Trimming stripped 5 bases from V and 9 bases from J, with 8 bases between. This CDR3 has 11 amino acids. CDR3 sequence: CASSLHGEQFF. CDR3 bases: TGTGCCAGCAGTCTCCATGGTGAGCAGTTCTTC.